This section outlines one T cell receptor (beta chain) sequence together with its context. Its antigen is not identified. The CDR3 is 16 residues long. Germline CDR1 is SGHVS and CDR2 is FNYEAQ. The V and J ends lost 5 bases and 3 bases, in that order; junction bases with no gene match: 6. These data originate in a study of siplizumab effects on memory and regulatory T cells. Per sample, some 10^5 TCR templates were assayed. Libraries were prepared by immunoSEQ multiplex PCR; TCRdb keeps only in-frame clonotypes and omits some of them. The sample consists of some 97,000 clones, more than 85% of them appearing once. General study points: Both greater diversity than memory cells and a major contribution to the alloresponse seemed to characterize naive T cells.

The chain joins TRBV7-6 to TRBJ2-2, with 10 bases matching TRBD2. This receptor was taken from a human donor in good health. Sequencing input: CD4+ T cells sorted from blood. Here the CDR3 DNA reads TGTGCCAGCAGCCGGGGAGCGGGGGGGGACACCGGGGAGCTGTTTTTT. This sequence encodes CASSRGAGGDTGELFF.